A selection of T cell receptor beta chains follows, all from one sample in a study of pediatric ulcerative colitis. Clones were sequenced by immunoSEQ multiplex PCR, and TCRdb holds only the in-frame ones, with some missing. The table shows around 64,000 clones, with less than 90% occurring only once. Sequenced material: blood. These receptors all stem from a boy younger than 18 with severe ulcerative colitis. The CDR3 runs from the conserved cysteine through the conserved F or W. D genes are given only for firm matches. Clone sizes are given selectively: once, few, many, or a class where the clone is expanded.

cdr3_aa cdr3_nt d_call j_call clone_size v_call
CAWSVPGTGKETQYF TGTGCCTGGAGTGTACCGGGGACAGGGAAAGAGACCCAGTACTTC TRBD1 TRBJ2-5 . TRBV30
CAWTENYGYTF TGTGCCTGGACGGAGAACTATGGCTACACCTTC . TRBJ1-2 . TRBV30
CASSSAGAGRFF TGTGCCAGCAGTTCCGCGGGAGCGGGTCGGTTCTTC TRBD2 TRBJ2-1 . TRBV6-5
CASSDIELAKNIQYF TGTGCCAGTAGTGATATCGAACTAGCCAAAAACATTCAGTACTTC . TRBJ2-4 . TRBV19
CASSQTGTGHEKLFF TGCGCCAGCAGCCAAACCGGGACAGGCCATGAAAAACTGTTTTTT TRBD1 TRBJ1-4 . TRBV5-1
CASSFPTGRPEAFF TGTGCCAGCAGCTTTCCGACAGGGAGGCCTGAAGCTTTCTTT TRBD1 TRBJ1-1 . TRBV5-4
CASSQDSMNTEAFF TGCGCCAGCAGCCAAGACAGCATGAACACTGAAGCTTTCTTT . TRBJ1-1 . TRBV4-1
CASSPDRGAQPQHF TGTGCCAGCAGCCCCGACAGGGGAGCCCAGCCCCAGCATTTT TRBD1 TRBJ1-5 few TRBV28
CASSLAEGQTYEQYF TGTGCCAGCAGCTTAGCGGAGGGACAGACCTACGAGCAGTACTTC . TRBJ2-7 . TRBV7-6
CASSLVAGEGEQFF TGTGCCAGCAGCTTAGTAGCCGGGGAGGGTGAGCAGTTCTTC TRBD2 TRBJ2-1 . TRBV7-6
CASRDREGTEAFF TGTGCCAGCAGGGACAGGGAGGGGACTGAAGCTTTCTTT TRBD1 TRBJ1-1 . TRBV2
CASSPIKGGDTEAFF TGTGCCAGCAGCCCGATTAAAGGGGGAGACACTGAAGCTTTCTTT . TRBJ1-1 . TRBV11-2
CASSTGTPNGEQYF TGTGCCAGTAGTACCGGGACTCCCAACGGCGAGCAGTACTTC . TRBJ2-7 once TRBV19
CASSFPAGERTGELFF TGTGCCAGCAGTTTTCCGGCAGGGGAACGCACCGGGGAGCTGTTTTTT . TRBJ2-2 . TRBV27
CASSIDLKGLALNEQFF TGTGCCAGTAGTATAGATCTCAAGGGACTAGCGCTCAATGAGCAGTTCTTC TRBD2 TRBJ2-1 . TRBV19
CASSSLTGITDTQYF TGTGCCAGCAGCTCCTTGACAGGAATCACAGATACGCAGTATTTT . TRBJ2-3 . TRBV7-2
CASSLAQGGSYEQYF TGTGCCAGCAGCTTAGCTCAGGGCGGCTCCTACGAGCAGTACTTC . TRBJ2-7 . TRBV7-6
CASSSGQGRDEQYF TGTGCCAGCAGTTCCGGACAGGGGAGGGACGAGCAGTACTTC TRBD1 TRBJ2-7 . TRBV6-6
CAWSVGVRVDTDAFF TGTGCCTGGAGTGTGGGGGTCAGGGTTGATACAGACGCTTTCTTT . TRBJ1-1 . TRBV30
CASSLGQGGNDLYGYTF TGTGCCAGCAGCCTGGGACAGGGGGGGAATGATCTCTATGGCTACACCTTC TRBD1 TRBJ1-2 few TRBV9
CAWSMDTEAFF TGTGCCTGGAGTATGGACACTGAAGCTTTCTTT . TRBJ1-1 . TRBV30
CSVRGTSGTPDLYEQYF TGCAGCGTTCGAGGGACTAGCGGGACCCCAGATCTCTACGAGCAGTACTTC TRBD2 TRBJ2-7 . TRBV29-1
CASSEAGAVNTEAFF TGTGCCAGCAGTGAGGCAGGGGCTGTGAACACTGAAGCTTTCTTT . TRBJ1-1 once TRBV6-1
CASSPRERGELFF TGTGCCAGCAGTCCGCGGGAGCGCGGGGAGCTGTTTTTT TRBD2 TRBJ2-2 . TRBV6-4
CASSVNPSTSSYNEQFF TGTGCCAGCAGCGTTAATCCCTCAACGAGCTCCTACAATGAGCAGTTCTTC . TRBJ2-1 . TRBV9
CASSVPTDRYEQYF TGTGCCAGCAGTGTACCGACGGACCGCTACGAGCAGTACTTC . TRBJ2-7 . TRBV6-1
CASSQANRDNEQFF TGCGCCAGCAGCCAAGCGAACAGGGATAATGAGCAGTTCTTC . TRBJ2-1 . TRBV4-1
CASSPDPYEQYF TGTGCCAGCAGCCCCGATCCCTACGAGCAGTACTTC . TRBJ2-7 . TRBV5-8
CASSVQGRGGYTF TGTGCCAGCAGTGTACAGGGCCGGGGTGGCTACACCTTC . TRBJ1-2 . TRBV6-1
CASSPLAGVTDTQYF TGTGCCAGCAGCCCATTAGCGGGAGTCACAGATACGCAGTATTTT TRBD2 TRBJ2-3 . TRBV9
CAWSKTGTASGKLFF TGTGCCTGGAGTAAAACCGGGACAGCCAGCGGAAAACTGTTTTTT TRBD1 TRBJ1-4 . TRBV30
CASSPAAGDGYGYTF TGCGCCAGCAGCCCCGCGGCAGGGGACGGTTATGGCTACACCTTC . TRBJ1-2 once TRBV4-3
CASSLEVGSGKNEQFF TGTGCTAGCAGCTTAGAAGTTGGTAGCGGGAAAAATGAGCAGTTCTTC TRBD2 TRBJ2-1 . TRBV7-7
CAWSGLSNQPQHF TGTGCCTGGAGCGGGCTGAGCAATCAGCCCCAGCATTTT . TRBJ1-5 few TRBV30
CASSMRVAQSDTQYF TGTGCCAGTAGTATGAGGGTAGCTCAGTCAGATACGCAGTATTTT . TRBJ2-3 . TRBV19
CASRVMRDFNGYTF TGTGCCAGCAGGGTTATGCGGGACTTTAATGGCTACACCTTC . TRBJ1-2 . TRBV6-5
CASRKTVPYEQYF TGTGCCAGCAGGAAGACAGTACCCTACGAGCAGTACTTC . TRBJ2-7 few TRBV2
CASRTSGSTDTQYF TGTGCCAGTAGAACTAGCGGGAGTACAGATACGCAGTATTTT TRBD2 TRBJ2-3 . TRBV19